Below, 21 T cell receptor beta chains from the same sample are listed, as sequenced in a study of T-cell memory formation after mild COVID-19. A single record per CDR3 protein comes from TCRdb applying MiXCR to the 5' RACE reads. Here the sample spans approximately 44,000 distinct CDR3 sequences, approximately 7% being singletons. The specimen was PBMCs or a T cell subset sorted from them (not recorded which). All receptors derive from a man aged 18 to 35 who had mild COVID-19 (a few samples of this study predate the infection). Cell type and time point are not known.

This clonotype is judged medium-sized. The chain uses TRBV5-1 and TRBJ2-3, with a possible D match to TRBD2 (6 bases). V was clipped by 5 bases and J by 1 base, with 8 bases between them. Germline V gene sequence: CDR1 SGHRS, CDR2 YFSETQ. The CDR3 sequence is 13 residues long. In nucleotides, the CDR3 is TGCGCCAGCAGTGGGGAGGGCACAGATACGCAGTATTTT. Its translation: CASSGEGTDTQYF. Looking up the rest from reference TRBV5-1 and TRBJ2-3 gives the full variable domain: KAGVTQTPRYLIKTRGQQVTLSCSPISGHRSVSWYQQTPGQGLQFLFEYFSETQRNKGNFPGRFSGRQFSNSRSEMNVSTLELGDSALYLCASSGEGTDTQYFGPGTRLTVL.

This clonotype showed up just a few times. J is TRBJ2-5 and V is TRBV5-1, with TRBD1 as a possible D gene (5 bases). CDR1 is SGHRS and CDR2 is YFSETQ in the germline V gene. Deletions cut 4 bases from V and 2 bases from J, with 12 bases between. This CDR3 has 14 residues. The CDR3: CASSRDSPQETQYF. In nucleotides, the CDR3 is TGCGCCAGCAGCCGCGACAGCCCGCAAGAGACCCAGTACTTC.

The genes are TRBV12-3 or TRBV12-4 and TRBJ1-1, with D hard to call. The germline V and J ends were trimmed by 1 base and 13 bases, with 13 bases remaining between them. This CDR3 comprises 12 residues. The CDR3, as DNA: TGTGCCAGCAGTTTAGTTCGGGGATACGGTTTCTTT. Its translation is CASSLVRGYGFF.

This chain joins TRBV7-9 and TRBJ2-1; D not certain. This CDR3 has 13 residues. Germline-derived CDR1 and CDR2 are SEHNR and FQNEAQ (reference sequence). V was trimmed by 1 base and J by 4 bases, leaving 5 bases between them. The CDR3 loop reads CASSLEQYNEQFF. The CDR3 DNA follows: TGTGCCAGCAGCTTAGAACAGTACAATGAGCAGTTCTTC.

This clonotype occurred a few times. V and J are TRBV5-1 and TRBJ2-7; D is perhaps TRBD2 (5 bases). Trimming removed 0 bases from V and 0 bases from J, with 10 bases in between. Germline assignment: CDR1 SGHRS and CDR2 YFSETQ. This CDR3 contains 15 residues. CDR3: CASSLASGSSYEQYF. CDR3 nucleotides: TGCGCCAGCAGCTTGGCCAGCGGTAGCTCCTACGAGCAGTACTTC.

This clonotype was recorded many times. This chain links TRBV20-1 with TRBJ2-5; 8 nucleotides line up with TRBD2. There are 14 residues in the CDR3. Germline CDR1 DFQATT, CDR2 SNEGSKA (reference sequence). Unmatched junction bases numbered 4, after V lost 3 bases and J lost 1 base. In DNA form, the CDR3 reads TGCAGTGCTAGGCGGGGGGTGCCCCAAGAGACCCAGTACTTC. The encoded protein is CSARRGVPQETQYF.

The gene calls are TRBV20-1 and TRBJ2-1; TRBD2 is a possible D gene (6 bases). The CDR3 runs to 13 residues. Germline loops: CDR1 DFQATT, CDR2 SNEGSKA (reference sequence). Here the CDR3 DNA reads TGCAGCTTCCGGGACTTCAACTACAATGAGCAGTTCTTC. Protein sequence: CSFRDFNYNEQFF.

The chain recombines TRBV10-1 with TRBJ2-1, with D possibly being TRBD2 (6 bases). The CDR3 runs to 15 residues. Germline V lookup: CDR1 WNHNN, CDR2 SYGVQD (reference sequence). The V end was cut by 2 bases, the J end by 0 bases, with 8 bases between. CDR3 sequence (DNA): TGCGCCAGCAGTGAGATGCGGGGCTCCTACAATGAGCAGTTCTTC. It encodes CASSEMRGSYNEQFF.

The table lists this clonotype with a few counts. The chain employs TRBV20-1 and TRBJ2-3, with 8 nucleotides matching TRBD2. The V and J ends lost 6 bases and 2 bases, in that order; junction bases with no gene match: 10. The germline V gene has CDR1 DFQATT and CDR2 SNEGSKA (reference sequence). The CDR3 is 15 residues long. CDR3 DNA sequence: TGCAGTGCCCGCCCCACTAGCGGCAACACAGATACGCAGTATTTT. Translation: CSARPTSGNTDTQYF.

The CDR3 bases are TGTGCCAGCAGTTATGGGCCGAGAAGCAATCAGCCCCAGCATTTT. Translated, it gives CASSYGPRSNQPQHF. The chain recombines TRBV6-5 with TRBJ1-5, with unresolved D. Germline lookup yields CDR1 MNHEY and CDR2 SVGAGI. The V and J ends lost 3 bases and 1 base respectively, with 10 bases between them. This CDR3 spans 15 amino acids.

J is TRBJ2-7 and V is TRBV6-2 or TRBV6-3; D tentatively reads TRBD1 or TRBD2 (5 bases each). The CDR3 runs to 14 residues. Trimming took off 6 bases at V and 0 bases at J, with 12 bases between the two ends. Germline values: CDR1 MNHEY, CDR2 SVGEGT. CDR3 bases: TGTGCCAGCAGGGGGACGGAGAGCTCCTACGAGCAGTACTTC. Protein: CASRGTESSYEQYF.

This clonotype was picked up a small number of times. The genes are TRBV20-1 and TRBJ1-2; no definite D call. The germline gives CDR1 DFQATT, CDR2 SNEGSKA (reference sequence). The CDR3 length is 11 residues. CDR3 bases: TGCAGCATCGATTCTAACTATGGCTACACCTTC. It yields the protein CSIDSNYGYTF.

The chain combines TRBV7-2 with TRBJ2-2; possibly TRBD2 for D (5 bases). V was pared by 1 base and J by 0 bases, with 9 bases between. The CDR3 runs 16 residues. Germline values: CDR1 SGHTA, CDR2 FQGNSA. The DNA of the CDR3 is TGTGCCAGCAGCTTAGAGCCGGGGTCGAACACCGGGGAGCTGTTTTTT. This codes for CASSLEPGSNTGELFF.

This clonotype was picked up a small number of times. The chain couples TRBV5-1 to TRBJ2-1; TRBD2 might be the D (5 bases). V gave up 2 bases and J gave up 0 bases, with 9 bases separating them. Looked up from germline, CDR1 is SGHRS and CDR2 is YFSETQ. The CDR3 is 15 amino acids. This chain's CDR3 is CASSLAASSYNEQFF. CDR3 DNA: TGCGCCAGCAGCTTAGCGGCCAGCTCCTACAATGAGCAGTTCTTC. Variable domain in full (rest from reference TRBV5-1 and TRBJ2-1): KAGVTQTPRYLIKTRGQQVTLSCSPISGHRSVSWYQQTPGQGLQFLFEYFSETQRNKGNFPGRFSGRQFSNSRSEMNVSTLELGDSALYLCASSLAASSYNEQFFGPGTRLTVL.

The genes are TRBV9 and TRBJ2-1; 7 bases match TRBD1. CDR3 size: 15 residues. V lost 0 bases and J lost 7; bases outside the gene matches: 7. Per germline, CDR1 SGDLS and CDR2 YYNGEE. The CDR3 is CASSVGGTDRNEQFF. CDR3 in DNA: TGTGCCAGCAGCGTAGGTGGGACAGACCGTAATGAGCAGTTCTTC.

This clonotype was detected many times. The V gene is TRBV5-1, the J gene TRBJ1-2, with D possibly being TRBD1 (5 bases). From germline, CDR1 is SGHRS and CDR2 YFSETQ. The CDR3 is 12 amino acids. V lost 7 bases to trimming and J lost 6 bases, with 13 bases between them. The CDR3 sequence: CASSRTPDGYTF. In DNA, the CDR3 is TGCGCCAGCTCGAGGACACCTGATGGCTACACCTTC.

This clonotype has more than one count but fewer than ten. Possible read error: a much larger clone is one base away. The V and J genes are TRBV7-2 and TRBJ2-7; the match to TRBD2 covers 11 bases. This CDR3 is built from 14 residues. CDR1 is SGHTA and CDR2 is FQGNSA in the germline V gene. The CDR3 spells CARSPSGGPYEQYF. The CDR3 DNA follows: TGTGCCCGCAGCCCTAGCGGGGGGCCCTACGAGCAGTACTTC.

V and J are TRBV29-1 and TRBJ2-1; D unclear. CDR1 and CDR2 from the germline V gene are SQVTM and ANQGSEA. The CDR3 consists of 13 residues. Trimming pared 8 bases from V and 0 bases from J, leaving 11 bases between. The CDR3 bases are TGCAGCTCCAGACTTAGCTCCTACAATGAGCAGTTCTTC. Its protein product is CSSRLSSYNEQFF.

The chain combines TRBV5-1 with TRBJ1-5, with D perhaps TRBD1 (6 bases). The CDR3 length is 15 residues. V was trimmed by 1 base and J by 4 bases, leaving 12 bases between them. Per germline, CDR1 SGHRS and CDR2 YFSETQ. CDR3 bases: TGCGCCAGCAGCTTGACCCTGGACAGTAATCAGCCCCAGCATTTT. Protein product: CASSLTLDSNQPQHF.

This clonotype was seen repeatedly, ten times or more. CDR3 loop: CASSLEGFEQFF. The CDR3 DNA is TGCGCCAGCAGCTTGGAAGGGTTCGAGCAGTTCTTC. The chain carries TRBV5-1 and TRBJ2-1, with no clear D. V lost 0 bases and J 10 bases, leaving 8 bases between the germline ends. This CDR3 has 12 amino acids. Germline-derived CDR1 and CDR2 are SGHRS and YFSETQ.

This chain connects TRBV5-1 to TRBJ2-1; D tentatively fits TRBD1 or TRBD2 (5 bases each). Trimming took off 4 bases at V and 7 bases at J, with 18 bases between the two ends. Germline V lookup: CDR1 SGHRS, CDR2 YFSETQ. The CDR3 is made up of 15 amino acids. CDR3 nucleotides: TGCGCCAGCAGCAGTCGCCCCGCTGGGGGAAATGAGCAGTTCTTC. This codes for CASSSRPAGGNEQFF.